These T cell receptor beta chains were read from a single sample in a study of regulatory T cells in long-lasting Graves disease. MiXCR was run by TCRdb on the multiplex PCR reads, yielding one entry per CDR3 protein. Among around 500,000 distinct CDR3 sequences listed, 15% to 20% were seen once. This same sample was also taken into another study, of T cells in Graves' hyperthyroidism and ophthalmopathy.

The sample here was peripheral blood mononuclear cells (PBMCs), taken at new diagnosis, from a patient treated with antithyroid drugs. These receptors were obtained from a woman aged 40 to 65 with Graves disease. Each CDR3 is given with its conserved first and last residue. A D gene is named only where the DNA matches it firmly. Part of the rows lack a size; the others show once, few, many or a class for expanded clones.

V	J	size	D	length	DNA	CDR3
TRBV7-7	TRBJ2-5	few	TRBD2	14	TGTGCTAGCGGTGGTAGCGGGGGCCAAGAGACCCAGTACTTC	CASGGSGGQETQYF
TRBV6-1	TRBJ1-2	few	NA	14	TGTGCCAGCAGTGACCTGGTGGGGTCGAAGGGCTACACCTTC	CASSDLVGSKGYTF
TRBV9	TRBJ2-6	NA	NA	20	TGTGCCAGCAGCCCGGGCCTGCCGCGGGGCGCCTTTGCTGGGGCCAACGTCCTGACTTTC	CASSPGLPRGAFAGANVLTF
TRBV12-3/TRBV12-4	TRBJ1-5	many	TRBD1	18	TGTGCCAGCAGTTCACCCCCGGGACAGGGTTTAACTAGTCAGCCCCAGCATTTT	CASSSPPGQGLTSQPQHF
TRBV19	TRBJ1-4	few	NA	13	TGTGCCAGTAGGACAGCGTTTAATGAAAAACTGTTTTTT	CASRTAFNEKLFF
TRBV6-5	TRBJ2-1	many	TRBD2	16	TGTGCCAGCAGTTACTTACGTCTCGGGGGGTTGGATGAGCAGTTCTTC	CASSYLRLGGLDEQFF
TRBV10-3	TRBJ1-3	NA	NA	14	TGTGCCATCAGCGGGGGCTTCTCTGGAAACACCATATATTTT	CAISGGFSGNTIYF
TRBV18	TRBJ2-2	NA	NA	15	TGTGCCAGCTCACCACGGGGGGCCAGCACCGGGGAGCTGTTTTTT	CASSPRGASTGELFF
TRBV7-2	TRBJ1-1	many	NA	12	TGTGCCAGCAGCTTTGGACTGGGCAAAGCTTTCTTT	CASSFGLGKAFF
TRBV2	TRBJ2-7	few	TRBD1	14	TGTGCCAGCAGTTCATTACAGGGGTACTACGAGCAGTACTTC	CASSSLQGYYEQYF
TRBV10-3	TRBJ2-2	NA	NA	15	TGTGCCATCAGTGTCGTGCCCCCGAACACCGGGGAGCTGTTTTTT	CAISVVPPNTGELFF
TRBV28	TRBJ1-4	many	TRBD1	16	TGTGCCAGCAGTCGACAGGGGGCTGGTCGTAATGAAAAACTGTTTTTT	CASSRQGAGRNEKLFF
TRBV5-1	TRBJ1-2	NA	NA	14	TGCGCCAGCAGCTTGGAGGCTTATAACTATGGCTACACCTTC	CASSLEAYNYGYTF
TRBV7-2	TRBJ1-1	many	NA	14	TGTGCCAGCAGCTTAGGTGGAGCGAACACTGAAGCTTTCTTT	CASSLGGANTEAFF
TRBV12-3/TRBV12-4	TRBJ2-7	many	TRBD1	15	TGTGCCAGCAGACTGGGACAGGGGCCGCAGGACGAGCAGTACTTC	CASRLGQGPQDEQYF
TRBV7-2	TRBJ2-1	many	TRBD2	16	TGTGCCAGCAGCCCTAGACTAGCGGGGGGCTACAATGAGCAGTTCTTC	CASSPRLAGGYNEQFF
TRBV7-9	TRBJ1-1	NA	NA	11	TGTGTCAGCAGCTTAGGTACTGAAGCTTTCTTT	CVSSLGTEAFF
TRBV2	TRBJ2-7	many	TRBD1	14	TGTGCCAGCAGCGAGACAGGGCTACACTACGAGCAGTACTTC	CASSETGLHYEQYF
TRBV28	TRBJ1-2	few	NA	14	TGTGCCAGCAGTTTAGTCAATTCTCTCGGCGGCTACACCTTC	CASSLVNSLGGYTF
TRBV2	TRBJ2-1	NA	NA	11	TGTGCCATGAGTGGGCTAACTAAGCAGTTCTTC	CAMSGLTKQFF
TRBV6-2/TRBV6-3	TRBJ1-3	few	NA	14	TGTGCCAGCAGTTACTCACCCTCTGGAAACACCATATATTTT	CASSYSPSGNTIYF
TRBV3-1	TRBJ2-7	many	TRBD2	15	TGTGCCAGCAGCCCCTCTAGCGGGGCCCCTTACGAGCAGTACTTC	CASSPSSGAPYEQYF
TRBV9	TRBJ2-7	few	TRBD1	14	TGTGCCAGCAGCCCTCAGGGACAGGCCAACGAGCAGTACTTC	CASSPQGQANEQYF
TRBV28	TRBJ1-1	NA	NA	14	TGTGCCAGCAGGTCCGGACGGGCGAACACTGAAGCTTTCTTT	CASRSGRANTEAFF
TRBV2	TRBJ1-5	many	NA	18	TGTGCCAGCAGTGAAGCGCGGGCAGACCTTTATAGCAATCAGCCCCAGCATTTT	CASSEARADLYSNQPQHF